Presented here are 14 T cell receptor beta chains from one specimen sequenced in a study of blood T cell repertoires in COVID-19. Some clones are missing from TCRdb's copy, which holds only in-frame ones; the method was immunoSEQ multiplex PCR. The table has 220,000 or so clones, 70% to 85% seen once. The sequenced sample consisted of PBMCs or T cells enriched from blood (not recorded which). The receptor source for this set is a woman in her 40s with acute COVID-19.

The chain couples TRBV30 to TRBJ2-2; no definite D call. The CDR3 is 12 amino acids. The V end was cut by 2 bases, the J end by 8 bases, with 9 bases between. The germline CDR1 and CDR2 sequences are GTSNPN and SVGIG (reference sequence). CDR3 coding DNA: TGTGCCTGGAGTCCCACGCGAGGGGAGCTGTTTTTT. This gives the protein CAWSPTRGELFF.

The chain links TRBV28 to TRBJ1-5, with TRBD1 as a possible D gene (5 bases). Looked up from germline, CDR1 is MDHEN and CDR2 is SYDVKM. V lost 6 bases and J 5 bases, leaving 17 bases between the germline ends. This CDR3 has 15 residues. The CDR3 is CASSPAGRRDQPQHF. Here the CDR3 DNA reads TGTGCCAGCAGCCCAGCGGGACGCAGGGATCAGCCCCAGCATTTT.

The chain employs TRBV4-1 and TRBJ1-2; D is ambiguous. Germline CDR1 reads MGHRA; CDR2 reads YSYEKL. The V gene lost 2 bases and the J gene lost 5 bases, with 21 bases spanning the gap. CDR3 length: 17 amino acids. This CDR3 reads CASSQSSRDLEDYGYTF. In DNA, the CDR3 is TGCGCCAGCAGCCAAAGCTCCCGAGACTTGGAAGATTATGGCTACACCTTC.

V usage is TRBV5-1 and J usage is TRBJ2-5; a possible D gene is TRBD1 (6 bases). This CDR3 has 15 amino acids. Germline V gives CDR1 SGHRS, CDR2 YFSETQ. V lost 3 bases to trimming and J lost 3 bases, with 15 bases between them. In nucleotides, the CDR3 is TGCGCCAGCAGCTACTCGGGACAAGGGAAAGAGACCCAGTACTTC. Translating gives CASSYSGQGKETQYF.

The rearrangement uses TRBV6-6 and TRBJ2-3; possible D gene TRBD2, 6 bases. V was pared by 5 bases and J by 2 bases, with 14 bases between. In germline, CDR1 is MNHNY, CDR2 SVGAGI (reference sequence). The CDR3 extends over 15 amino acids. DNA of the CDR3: TGTGCCAGCAGTGTCCAGGGAGGATTCACAGATACGCAGTATTTT. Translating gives CASSVQGGFTDTQYF.

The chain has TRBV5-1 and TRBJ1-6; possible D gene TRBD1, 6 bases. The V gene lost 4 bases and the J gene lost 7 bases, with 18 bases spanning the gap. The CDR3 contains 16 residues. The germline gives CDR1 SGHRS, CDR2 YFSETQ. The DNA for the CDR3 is TGCGCCAGCAGCCCGTCCCAGGGGCTAATCAATTCACCCCTCCACTTT. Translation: CASSPSQGLINSPLHF.

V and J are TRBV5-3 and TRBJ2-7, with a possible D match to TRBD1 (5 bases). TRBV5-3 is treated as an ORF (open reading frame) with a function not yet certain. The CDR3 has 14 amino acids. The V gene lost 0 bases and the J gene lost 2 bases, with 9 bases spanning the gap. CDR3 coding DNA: TGTGCCAGAAGCTTGGATGGACAAACCTACGAGCAGTACTTC. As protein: CARSLDGQTYEQYF.

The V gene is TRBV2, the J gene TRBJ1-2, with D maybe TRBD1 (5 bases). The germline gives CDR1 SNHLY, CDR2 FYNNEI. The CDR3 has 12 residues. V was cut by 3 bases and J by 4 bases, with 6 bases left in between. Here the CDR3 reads CASSDDSYGYTF. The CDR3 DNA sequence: TGTGCCAGCAGTGATGACAGCTATGGCTACACCTTC.

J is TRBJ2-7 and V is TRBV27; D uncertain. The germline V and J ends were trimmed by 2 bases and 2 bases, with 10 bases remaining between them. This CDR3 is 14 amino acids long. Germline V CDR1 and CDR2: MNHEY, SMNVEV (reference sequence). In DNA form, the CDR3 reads TGTGCCAGCAGTTTAAGGAGCGCTGCCTACGAGCAGTACTTC. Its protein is CASSLRSAAYEQYF.

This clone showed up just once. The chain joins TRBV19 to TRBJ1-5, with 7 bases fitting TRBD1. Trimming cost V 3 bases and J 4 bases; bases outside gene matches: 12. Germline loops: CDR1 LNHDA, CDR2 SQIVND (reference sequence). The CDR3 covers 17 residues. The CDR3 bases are TGTGCCAGTAGTATTCGGTCCGCGGACAGGTTGAATCAGCCCCAGCATTTT. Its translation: CASSIRSADRLNQPQHF.

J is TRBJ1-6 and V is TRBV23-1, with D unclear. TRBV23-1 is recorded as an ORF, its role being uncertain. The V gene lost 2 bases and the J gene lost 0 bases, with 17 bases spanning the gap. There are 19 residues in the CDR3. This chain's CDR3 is CASSQIDGRGSSYNSPLHF. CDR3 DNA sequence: TGCGCCAGCAGTCAAATAGATGGACGGGGAAGCTCCTATAATTCACCCCTCCACTTT.

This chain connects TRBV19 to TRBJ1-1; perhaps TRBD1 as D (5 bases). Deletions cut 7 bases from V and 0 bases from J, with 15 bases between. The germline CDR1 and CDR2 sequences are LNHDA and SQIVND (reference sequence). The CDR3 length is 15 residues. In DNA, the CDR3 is TGTGCCAGTACCATCTCAGACAGAATGAACACTGAAGCTTTCTTT. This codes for CASTISDRMNTEAFF.

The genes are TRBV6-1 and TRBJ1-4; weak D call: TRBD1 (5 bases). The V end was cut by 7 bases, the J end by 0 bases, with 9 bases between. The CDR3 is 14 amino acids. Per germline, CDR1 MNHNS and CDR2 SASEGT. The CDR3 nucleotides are TGTGCCAGCAACCGGGGGTCAACTAATGAAAAACTGTTTTTT. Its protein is CASNRGSTNEKLFF.

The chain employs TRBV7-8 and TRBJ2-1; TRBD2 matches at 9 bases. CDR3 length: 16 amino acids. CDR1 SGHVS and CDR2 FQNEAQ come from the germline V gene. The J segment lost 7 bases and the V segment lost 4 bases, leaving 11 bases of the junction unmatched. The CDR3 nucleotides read TGTGCCAGCAGCTCATTAGCGGGAGAAGGGTCGAATGAGCAGTTCTTC. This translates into CASSSLAGEGSNEQFF.